This T cell receptor (beta chain) was observed in a study of shared clonotypes between healthy human individuals. CD45RO negativity and positive selection for CCR7 defined naive CD8 cells, a population that excluded terminally differentiated effector memory CD45RA+ cells. All donors qualified as healthy HIV-negative adults and had experienced no recent acute infections or vaccinations. Findings of the study overall: Only blood underwent sampling, and tissue repertoires likely differ.

Approximately 220 ng DNA, about 30,000 T cell genomes, went into each sorted-subset replicate PCR. Data came from immunoSEQ multiplex PCR; TCRdb stores just in-frame clones and leaves some out. The profile shows around 2.1 million clones, more than 85% of them singletons. Germline V CDR1 and CDR2: LNHDA, SQIVND (reference sequence). Losses at the gene ends were 1 base for V and 6 bases for J; bases not matched to a gene: 11. There are 18 residues in the CDR3. A note on this clone: Its specificity is unknown.

The chain has TRBV19 and TRBJ2-3, with TRBD2 matching over 12 bases. Sequencing was performed on naive CD8+ T cells from PBMCs. The origin of this receptor is a young man in good health. Some clones in this sample may be carry-over from other donors' samples. The DNA of the CDR3 is TGTGCCAGTAGTATAGCATTCTGGACTAGCGGGAACGCGGATACGCAGTATTTT. Translation gives CASSIAFWTSGNADTQYF. The full variable domain, its missing parts supplied by reference TRBV19 and TRBJ2-3, is DGGITQSPKYLFRKEGQNVTLSCEQNLNHDAMYWYRQDPGQGLRLIYYSQIVNDFQKGDIAEGYSVSREKKESFPLTVTSAQKNPTAFYLCASSIAFWTSGNADTQYFGPGTRLTVL.